These 23 T cell receptor beta chains share one sample of origin, sequenced in a study of blood T cells in healthy people across ages. PCR was performed a second time for about 7 to 11 cycles using a sample-barcoded 5' primer and a J-beta primer mix. From the 5' RACE reads, TCRdb called clonotypes with MiXCR, one entry per CDR3 protein. Of around 970,000 distinct CDR3 sequences listed, roughly 51% are singletons. The sequenced sample consisted of blood. These receptors all stem from a woman aged 55 to 70 in good health.

Only a few counts were recorded for this clonotype. The chain carries TRBV5-1 and TRBJ1-1; D perhaps matches TRBD1 (6 bases). Germline assignment: CDR1 SGHRS and CDR2 YFSETQ. The CDR3 sequence is 13 residues long. Between the trimmed V and J ends, which lost 3 bases and 3 bases, there was a span of 9 bases. CDR3 nucleotides: TGCGCCAGCAGCTGGGGGGCAGACACTGAAGCTTTCTTT. Amino acid sequence: CASSWGADTEAFF.

The chain combines TRBV12-3 or TRBV12-4 with TRBJ1-4; the D is unclear. V was clipped by 7 bases and J by 0 bases, with 18 bases between them. The CDR3 covers 17 residues. The CDR3 DNA reads as TGTGCCAGCACCTACGGTCGAGTTACTGCAACTAATGAAAAACTGTTTTTT. Protein: CASTYGRVTATNEKLFF.

This clonotype was seen more than once but under ten times. The V call is TRBV5-8, the J call TRBJ1-5; 10 positions agree with TRBD1. Germline V gene lookup returns CDR1 SGHTS and CDR2 YDEGEE. This CDR3 comprises 14 residues. The V gene end was trimmed by 4 bases and the J gene end by 6 bases; junction bases not matched to a gene: 4. The CDR3 protein is CASSPGQGSQPQHF. The CDR3 coding sequence is TGTGCCAGCAGCCCGGGACAGGGGAGTCAGCCCCAGCATTTT.

Of note for this clonotype: The junction shows a germline mismatch at one end, possibly a read error. V gene TRBV15 combines with J gene TRBJ2-5, with D hard to call. The germline V gene has CDR1 LNHNV and CDR2 YYDKDF (reference sequence). The CDR3 consists of 12 residues. The CDR3 nucleotides are TGCGCCACCAGCATCCACCAAGGGACCCAGTACTTC. It yields the protein CATSIHQGTQYF.

V usage is TRBV6-6 and J usage is TRBJ2-7; D may be TRBD2 (6 bases). Deletions cut 2 bases from V and 7 bases from J, with 15 bases between. Germline-derived CDR1 and CDR2 are MNHNY and SVGAGI (reference sequence). The length of the CDR3 is 14 residues. The CDR3 protein is CASSYVVNGGEQYF. In DNA, the CDR3 is TGTGCCAGCAGTTACGTTGTGAATGGGGGGGAGCAGTACTTC.

The rearrangement uses TRBV29-1 and TRBJ1-4; D might be TRBD1 (5 bases). In germline, CDR1 is SQVTM, CDR2 ANQGSEA. V lost 3 bases to trimming and J lost 7 bases, with 15 bases between them. The CDR3 contains 14 residues. CDR3 sequence reads: CSVEDPGRAEKLFF. DNA of the CDR3: TGCAGCGTTGAGGATCCGGGACGTGCTGAAAAACTGTTTTTT.

This clonotype was recorded at least ten times. The chain links TRBV2 to TRBJ1-1; 9 positions match TRBD1. The CDR3 runs to 15 residues. CDR1 is SNHLY and CDR2 is FYNNEI in the germline V gene. J was trimmed by 4 bases and V by 5 bases; bases with no gene match: 8. CDR3: CASSPGTGTSTEAFF. As DNA, the CDR3 is TGTGCCAGCAGTCCCGGGACAGGGACGAGCACTGAAGCTTTCTTT.

This clonotype was seen only a few times. This sequence joins TRBV5-1 and TRBJ2-1; TRBD2 matches 12 bases. The CDR3 length is 16 residues. After removal of 3 bases from V and 8 bases from J, the junction contained 9 bases not matched to a gene. Per the germline V gene, CDR1 is SGHRS and CDR2 is YFSETQ. Here the CDR3 DNA reads TGCGCCAGCAGCTCCGGACTAGCGGGAAGCATTGATGAGCAGTTCTTC. Its protein is CASSSGLAGSIDEQFF.

This chain links TRBV4-1 with TRBJ2-1; either TRBD1 or TRBD2 may supply D (5 bases each). CDR3 length equals 18 residues. CDR1 and CDR2 (germline): MGHRA, YSYEKL. V lost 1 base to trimming and J lost 6 bases, with 22 bases between them. CDR3 amino acids: CASSQGVGTSVYLNEQFF. CDR3 sequence (DNA): TGCGCCAGCAGCCAAGGAGTGGGGACCTCAGTGTACCTCAATGAGCAGTTCTTC.

This rearrangement joins TRBV28 to TRBJ2-5; 13 bases match TRBD2. CDR1 MDHEN and CDR2 SYDVKM come from the germline V gene. The CDR3 totals 18 residues. V was pared by 8 bases and J by 0 bases, with 12 bases of the junction left unmatched. The CDR3 nucleotides are TGTGCCAGCGCCGGGACTAGCGGGATAGGCATGGACCAAGAGACCCAGTACTTC. Translation: CASAGTSGIGMDQETQYF.

This clonotype appeared a few times. J is TRBJ2-3 and V is TRBV4-1; the match to TRBD2 covers 12 bases. The CDR3 loop spans 17 amino acids. Trimming took 0 bases from V and 7 from J; bases not matched to a gene: 8. Per germline, CDR1 MGHRA and CDR2 YSYEKL. The CDR3 nucleotides read TGCGCCAGCAGCCAAGACCAGACTAGCGGGAGCCGAAATACGCAGTATTTT. Translated: CASSQDQTSGSRNTQYF.

The chain has TRBV6-2 or TRBV6-3 and TRBJ2-5; 7 bases fit TRBD1. TRBJ2-7 explains the end of the DNA better; the J call may be wrong. CDR1 and CDR2 (germline): MNHEY, SVGEGT. The CDR3 is 17 amino acids. The chain's CDR3 is CASSKDESTGFLYEQYF. The DNA of the CDR3 is TGTGCCAGCAGCAAGGATGAGTCGACAGGGTTCCTCTACGAGCAGTACTTC.

The chain has TRBV6-2 or TRBV6-3 and TRBJ2-1; D tentatively reads TRBD1 or TRBD2 (5 bases each). CDR1 and CDR2 from the germline V gene are MNHEY and SVGEGT. V lost 3 bases and J 9 bases, leaving 9 bases between the germline ends. This CDR3 contains 12 residues. The CDR3 spells CASSYWGTEQFF. CDR3 in DNA: TGTGCCAGCAGTTATTGGGGGACTGAGCAGTTCTTC.

The V call is TRBV27, the J call TRBJ2-7; TRBD1 might be the D (5 bases). The V end was cut by 6 bases, the J end by 4 bases, with 19 bases between. Per the germline V gene, CDR1 is MNHEY and CDR2 is SMNVEV (reference sequence). There are 15 residues in the CDR3. The CDR3 DNA is TGTGCCAGCAGCCCGCAGGGTGATGGGATATACGAGCAGTACTTC. It specifies CASSPQGDGIYEQYF.

This clonotype was counted only a few times. V and J are TRBV28 and TRBJ2-3; 9 bases match TRBD2. The CDR3 is made up of 16 amino acids. J was trimmed by 4 bases and V by 3 bases; bases with no gene match: 8. The germline V gene encodes CDR1 MDHEN and CDR2 SYDVKM. CDR3 nucleotide sequence: TGTGCCAGCAGTTTTGGGCTAGCGGGATTGGCAGATACGCAGTATTTT. Translating it yields CASSFGLAGLADTQYF.

This clonotype was seen a single time. V is TRBV7-9 and J is TRBJ1-6; TRBD1 matches at 10 bases. V was pared by 4 bases and J by 9 bases, with 6 bases of the junction left unmatched. The CDR3 length is 15 residues. Germline V CDR1 and CDR2: SEHNR, FQNEAQ (reference sequence). This chain's CDR3 is CASSSGTGVSSPLHF. As DNA, the CDR3 is TGTGCCAGCAGCTCCGGGACAGGGGTTAGTTCACCCCTCCACTTT. The variable domain in full, with the rest retrieved from reference TRBV7-9 and TRBJ1-6, is DTGVSQNPRHKITKRGQNVTFRCDPISEHNRLYWYRQTLGQGPEFLTYFQNEAQLEKSRLLSDRFSAERPKGSFSTLEIQRTEQGDSAMYLCASSSGTGVSSPLHFGNGTRLTVT.

J is TRBJ2-1 and V is TRBV7-2, with 10 bases lining up with TRBD2. The J call may be wrong; the DNA end is better matched by TRBJ2-7. Looked up from germline, CDR1 is SGHTA and CDR2 is FQGNSA. This CDR3 is built from 17 residues. CDR3 nucleotides: TGTGCCAGCAGCTTAGCAGTAGCGGGAGGCTCCTACAATGAGCAGTACTTC. Translating it yields CASSLAVAGGSYNEQYF.

Details on this clonotype: One end of the junction fails to match germline, which may point to a read error. The J gene is TRBJ2-7, the V gene TRBV30, with D possibly matching TRBD2 (5 bases). CDR1 is GTSNPN and CDR2 is SVGIG in the germline V gene (reference sequence). This CDR3 region has 11 residues. Here the CDR3 reads CAGSKYYEQYF. CDR3 nucleotide sequence: TGTGCCGGGAGTAAGTACTACGAGCAGTACTTC.

V is TRBV28 and J is TRBJ2-7; perhaps TRBD1 as D (5 bases). Germline lookup yields CDR1 MDHEN and CDR2 SYDVKM. The CDR3 consists of 13 residues. Trimming removed 5 bases at V and 6 bases at J, with 14 bases between. DNA for the CDR3: TGTGCCAGCAGTCCCCATAGGCAGGGCGAGCAGTACTTC. Its protein product is CASSPHRQGEQYF.

This sequence joins TRBV28 and TRBJ2-3; D is possibly TRBD2 (7 bases). Germline V CDR1 and CDR2: MDHEN, SYDVKM. Trimming cost V 3 bases and J 4 bases, with 26 bases left between them. This CDR3 is built from 19 residues. CDR3 loop: CASSFGFGGGLLWADTQYF. CDR3 DNA: TGTGCCAGCAGTTTCGGTTTCGGCGGGGGCCTCCTGTGGGCAGATACGCAGTATTTT.

The chain is built from TRBV30 and TRBJ2-1; D remains unclear. CDR3 length: 11 amino acids. Germline V gene sequence: CDR1 GTSNPN, CDR2 SVGIG (reference sequence). V was shortened by 3 bases and J by 10 bases, with 10 bases between the two germline ends. CDR3 region: CAWSPNQEQFF. The CDR3 bases are TGTGCCTGGAGCCCCAATCAGGAGCAGTTCTTC.

The chain joins TRBV28 to TRBJ2-1; a weak D match, TRBD2 (5 bases). CDR3 length: 14 amino acids. The V end lost 7 bases, the J end lost 5 bases, and 15 bases lay between the germline ends. Germline CDR1 MDHEN, CDR2 SYDVKM. The CDR3 region has the DNA TGTGCCAGCATGGAACTACTAGAGAACAATGAGCAGTTCTTC. It specifies CASMELLENNEQFF.

J is TRBJ2-4 and V is TRBV28; no definite D call. The end of the DNA fits TRBJ2-7 better, so the J call may be wrong. The CDR3 has 12 amino acids. Germline V gene sequence: CDR1 MDHEN, CDR2 SYDVKM. The CDR3 is CASSSGSAEQYF. As DNA, the CDR3 is TGTGCCAGCAGTTCCGGGTCGGCCGAGCAGTACTTC.